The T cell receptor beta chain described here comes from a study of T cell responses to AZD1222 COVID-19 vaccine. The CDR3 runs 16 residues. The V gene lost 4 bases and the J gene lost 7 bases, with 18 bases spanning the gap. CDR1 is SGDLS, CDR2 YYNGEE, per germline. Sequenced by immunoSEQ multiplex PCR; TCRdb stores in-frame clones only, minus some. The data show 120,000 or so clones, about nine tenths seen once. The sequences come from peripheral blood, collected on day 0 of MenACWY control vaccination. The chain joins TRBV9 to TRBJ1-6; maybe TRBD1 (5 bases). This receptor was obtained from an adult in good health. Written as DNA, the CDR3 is TGTGCCAGCAGCCAACCCGCAGGGCGGCAGAATTCACCCCTCCACTTT. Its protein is CASSQPAGRQNSPLHF.